Frequency places the clone carrying this T cell receptor beta chain as medium-sized. The antigen is undetermined. Germline CDR1 reads SQVTM; CDR2 reads ANQGSEA. CDR3 length: 15 residues. This entry belongs to a study of CXCR3-negative and CXCR3-positive naive CD8 T cells. Notes on the study in general: Partial loss of CXCR3 expression followed cryopreservation; most assays used fresh PBMCs. TRB CDR3s were more hydrophobic in CXCR3-positive than in CXCR3-negative naive cells.

UMI-labeled TRB cDNA libraries were prepared by 5' RACE. TCRdb re-called the 5' RACE reads and catalogs CDR3 proteins one per entry, DNA excluded. The sample's table shows 7,000 to 7,500 distinct CDR3 sequences. The chain combines TRBV29-1 with TRBJ2-1; TCRdb's D call of TRBD2 is untestable without DNA. The sample taken for sequencing was naive CXCR3+ CD8+ T cells from blood. Subset noted: CD45RO-CCR7+CD27+CD95- naive CD8+ T cells expressing CXCR3 (TNR3+). The receptor's source is a human donor in good health. Some clones in this sample may be carry-over from other donors' samples. The CDR3 loop reads CSVEMGTSGRPEQFF.